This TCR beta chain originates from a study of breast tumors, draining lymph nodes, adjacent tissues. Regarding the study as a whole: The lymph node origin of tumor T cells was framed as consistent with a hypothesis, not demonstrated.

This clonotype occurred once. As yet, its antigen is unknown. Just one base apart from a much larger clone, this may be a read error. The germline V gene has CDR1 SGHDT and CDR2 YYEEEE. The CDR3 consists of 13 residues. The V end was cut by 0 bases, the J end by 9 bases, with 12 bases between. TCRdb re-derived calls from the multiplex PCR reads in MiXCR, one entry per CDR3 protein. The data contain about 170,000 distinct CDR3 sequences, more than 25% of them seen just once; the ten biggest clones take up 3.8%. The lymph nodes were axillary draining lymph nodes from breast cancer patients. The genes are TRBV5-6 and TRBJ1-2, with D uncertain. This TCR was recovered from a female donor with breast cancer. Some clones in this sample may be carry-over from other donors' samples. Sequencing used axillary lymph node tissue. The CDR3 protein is CASSLGQIERYTF. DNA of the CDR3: TGTGCCAGCAGCTTGGGGCAGATAGAGCGCTACACCTTC.